This T cell receptor beta chain was recovered during a study of cytomegalovirus exposure and HLA in healthy donors. Points from the study as a whole: Productive rates of about 90% or about 30% were seen for most TCR beta V segments in an earlier analysis.

The CDR3 has 14 amino acids. The germline V and J ends were trimmed by 0 bases and 4 bases, with 10 bases remaining between them. Germline V gene lookup returns CDR1 LNHNV and CDR2 YYDKDF (reference sequence). Remarks on this clone: The antigen is undetermined.

The donors, nominally healthy at sampling, likely had unrecorded immune exposures. PCR employed 60 Vbeta and 13 Jbeta primers. Profiling relied on immunoSEQ multiplex PCR, and the TCRdb table lists in-frame clones only, not all of them. The sample's table shows under 250,000 clones. This clonotype was sampled from a girl aged 2-10 years in good health and CMV-seropositive. Sequencing used PBMCs. The chain combines TRBV15 with TRBJ2-7, with D tentatively TRBD1 (6 bases). The CDR3 DNA reads TGTGCCACCAGCAGAGACAGGGGTCGGTACGAGCAGTACTTC. This codes for CATSRDRGRYEQYF.